A selection of T cell receptor beta chains follows, all from one sample in a study of radiation and T cells in renal cell carcinoma. The method was immunoSEQ multiplex PCR; TCRdb's version includes in-frame clones alone and lacks a portion of them. Of about 150,000 clones listed, roughly 90% are singletons. Sequenced material: blood, taken from a patient whose treatment included radiotherapy and nephrectomy. These receptors came from a woman in her seventies with renal cell carcinoma. Both conserved end residues are part of each CDR3. A D gene is named only where the DNA matches it firmly. A clone size is listed for some rows: how often the clone was seen (once, few, many), or a class if it is expanded.

J gene: TRBJ2-3; V gene: TRBV9; clone size: -; D gene: -; CDR3 protein: CASSVDQGHTDTQYF; CDR3 DNA: TGTGCCAGCAGCGTAGATCAGGGGCACACAGATACGCAGTATTTT
J gene: TRBJ1-2; V gene: TRBV28; clone size: -; D gene: -; CDR3 protein: CASSPPGRGITHGYTF; CDR3 DNA: TGTGCCAGCAGTCCCCCCGGCAGAGGAATAACCCATGGCTACACCTTC
J gene: TRBJ1-3; V gene: TRBV11-3; clone size: -; D gene: -; CDR3 protein: CASSLARQSSGNTIYF; CDR3 DNA: TGTGCCAGCAGCTTAGCCCGACAGTCCTCTGGAAACACCATATATTTT
J gene: TRBJ1-2; V gene: TRBV6-5; clone size: -; D gene: -; CDR3 protein: CASSYYRQTYGYTF; CDR3 DNA: TGTGCCAGCAGTTACTATAGGCAGACCTATGGCTACACCTTC
J gene: TRBJ1-6; V gene: TRBV19; clone size: few; D gene: TRBD1; CDR3 protein: CASSISDRGNSPLHF; CDR3 DNA: TGTGCCAGTAGTATCTCGGACAGGGGTAATTCACCCCTCCACTTT
J gene: TRBJ2-7; V gene: TRBV7-8; clone size: -; D gene: -; CDR3 protein: CASSLGLRGPNYEQYF; CDR3 DNA: TGTGCCAGCAGCTTAGGCCTCAGGGGACCAAACTACGAGCAGTACTTC
J gene: TRBJ1-2; V gene: TRBV5-1; clone size: -; D gene: -; CDR3 protein: CASSLDEGYTF; CDR3 DNA: TGCGCCAGCAGCTTGGACGAGGGCTACACCTTC
J gene: TRBJ2-5; V gene: TRBV30; clone size: -; D gene: TRBD2; CDR3 protein: CAWSWRGGLGETQYF; CDR3 DNA: TGTGCCTGGAGCTGGCGGGGGGGCCTCGGAGAGACCCAGTACTTC
J gene: TRBJ2-3; V gene: TRBV19; clone size: -; D gene: TRBD1; CDR3 protein: CASSILGQPGDTQYF; CDR3 DNA: TGTGCCAGTAGTATCTTGGGACAGCCAGGAGATACGCAGTATTTT
J gene: TRBJ2-3; V gene: TRBV7-2; clone size: -; D gene: -; CDR3 protein: CASSSSTDTQYF; CDR3 DNA: TGTGCCAGCAGCTCAAGCACAGATACGCAGTATTTT
J gene: TRBJ1-1; V gene: TRBV5-1; clone size: -; D gene: -; CDR3 protein: CASSLRKDSGLGTEAFF; CDR3 DNA: TGCGCCAGCAGCTTGCGGAAGGACTCTGGGTTGGGCACTGAAGCTTTCTTT
J gene: TRBJ2-5; V gene: TRBV19; clone size: -; D gene: -; CDR3 protein: CASSIIREETQYF; CDR3 DNA: TGTGCCAGTAGTATAATCAGAGAAGAGACCCAGTACTTC
J gene: TRBJ2-5; V gene: TRBV5-1; clone size: -; D gene: -; CDR3 protein: CASSLKRQETQYF; CDR3 DNA: TGCGCCAGCAGCTTGAAGCGGCAAGAGACCCAGTACTTC
J gene: TRBJ1-1; V gene: TRBV11-2; clone size: -; D gene: -; CDR3 protein: CASSFGSMGARPEAFF; CDR3 DNA: TGTGCCAGCAGCTTCGGTTCTATGGGTGCAAGGCCTGAAGCTTTCTTT
J gene: TRBJ2-7; V gene: TRBV18; clone size: -; D gene: -; CDR3 protein: CASSLGSSYEQYF; CDR3 DNA: TGTGCCAGCTCACTGGGTAGCTCCTACGAGCAGTACTTC
J gene: TRBJ1-2; V gene: TRBV6-1; clone size: -; D gene: -; CDR3 protein: CASSERAWDGYTF; CDR3 DNA: TGTGCCAGCAGTGAAAGGGCGTGGGATGGCTACACCTTC
J gene: TRBJ2-3; V gene: TRBV7-9; clone size: -; D gene: -; CDR3 protein: CASSLAGTSSTDTQYF; CDR3 DNA: TGTGCCAGCAGCTTAGCGGGGACATCTAGCACAGATACGCAGTATTTT
J gene: TRBJ1-2; V gene: TRBV7-9; clone size: -; D gene: -; CDR3 protein: CASSSPPYRDPFYGYTF; CDR3 DNA: TGTGCCAGCAGCTCGCCTCCATACAGGGATCCGTTCTATGGCTACACCTTC
J gene: TRBJ1-1; V gene: TRBV2; clone size: few; D gene: TRBD1; CDR3 protein: CASRRDSLNTEAFF; CDR3 DNA: TGTGCCAGCAGGAGGGACAGCTTGAACACTGAAGCTTTCTTT
J gene: TRBJ2-3; V gene: TRBV12-5; clone size: -; D gene: -; CDR3 protein: CASGLGGKERPSTDTQYF; CDR3 DNA: TGTGCTAGTGGTTTGGGGGGCAAGGAGCGGCCTAGCACAGATACGCAGTATTTT
J gene: TRBJ1-2; V gene: TRBV7-9; clone size: -; D gene: -; CDR3 protein: CASSLEAASVNGYTF; CDR3 DNA: TGTGCCAGCAGCTTAGAGGCAGCCTCGGTCAATGGCTACACCTTC
J gene: TRBJ1-1; V gene: TRBV7-9; clone size: -; D gene: -; CDR3 protein: CASSLREVTEAFF; CDR3 DNA: TGTGCCAGCAGCTTGCGTGAAGTAACTGAAGCTTTCTTT
J gene: TRBJ2-1; V gene: TRBV19; clone size: once; D gene: -; CDR3 protein: CASSLGNYNEQFF; CDR3 DNA: TGTGCCAGTAGTCTTGGAAACTACAATGAGCAGTTCTTC
J gene: TRBJ1-1; V gene: TRBV19; clone size: once; D gene: -; CDR3 protein: CASSIYGAAEAFF; CDR3 DNA: TGTGCCAGTAGTATATACGGGGCCGCTGAAGCTTTCTTT
J gene: TRBJ2-2; V gene: TRBV6-6; clone size: -; D gene: -; CDR3 protein: CASRETGFNTGELFF; CDR3 DNA: TGTGCCAGCAGAGAGACAGGTTTCAACACCGGGGAGCTGTTTTTT
J gene: TRBJ2-3; V gene: TRBV19; clone size: -; D gene: -; CDR3 protein: CASKGPEGRGDTQYF; CDR3 DNA: TGTGCCAGTAAGGGGCCGGAGGGTCGGGGAGATACGCAGTATTTT
J gene: TRBJ1-1; V gene: TRBV4-1; clone size: -; D gene: -; CDR3 protein: CASSQGPGMNTEAFF; CDR3 DNA: TGCGCCAGCAGCCAAGGTCCGGGGATGAACACTGAAGCTTTCTTT
J gene: TRBJ2-1; V gene: TRBV10-2; clone size: -; D gene: -; CDR3 protein: CASSGDQPYNEQFF; CDR3 DNA: TGCGCCAGCAGTGGGGATCAACCCTACAATGAGCAGTTCTTC
J gene: TRBJ1-1; V gene: TRBV15; clone size: -; D gene: TRBD1; CDR3 protein: CATSRDRGTEAFF; CDR3 DNA: TGTGCCACCAGCAGAGACAGGGGGACTGAAGCTTTCTTT
J gene: TRBJ2-7; V gene: TRBV11-2; clone size: -; D gene: -; CDR3 protein: CASSLGGRDSYEQYF; CDR3 DNA: TGTGCCAGCAGCTTAGGAGGCAGGGACTCCTACGAGCAGTACTTC
J gene: TRBJ1-1; V gene: TRBV11-3; clone size: -; D gene: -; CDR3 protein: CASTKGGKNTEAFF; CDR3 DNA: TGTGCCAGCACTAAGGGGGGGAAGAACACTGAAGCTTTCTTT
J gene: TRBJ1-4; V gene: TRBV6-5; clone size: -; D gene: -; CDR3 protein: CASSYGSQGTNEKLFF; CDR3 DNA: TGTGCCAGCAGTTACGGCAGCCAGGGGACAAATGAAAAACTGTTTTTT
J gene: TRBJ1-2; V gene: TRBV5-1; clone size: -; D gene: -; CDR3 protein: CASTASRAFGYGYTF; CDR3 DNA: TGCGCCAGCACAGCGTCCAGGGCATTTGGGTATGGCTACACCTTC
J gene: TRBJ1-1; V gene: TRBV30; clone size: -; D gene: -; CDR3 protein: CAWTRGNTEAFF; CDR3 DNA: TGTGCCTGGACGAGGGGGAACACTGAAGCTTTCTTT
J gene: TRBJ1-1; V gene: TRBV19; clone size: few; D gene: TRBD1; CDR3 protein: CASLGTGGNTEAFF; CDR3 DNA: TGTGCCAGTCTCGGGACAGGGGGGAACACTGAAGCTTTCTTT
J gene: TRBJ2-5; V gene: TRBV5-4; clone size: -; D gene: -; CDR3 protein: CASSLLRGETQYF; CDR3 DNA: TGTGCCAGCAGCTTGCTTCGCGGGGAGACCCAGTACTTC
J gene: TRBJ1-1; V gene: TRBV4-2; clone size: once; D gene: TRBD1; CDR3 protein: CASSRGDRAGTEAFF; CDR3 DNA: TGTGCCAGCAGCCGAGGGGACAGGGCGGGCACTGAAGCTTTCTTT
J gene: TRBJ1-2; V gene: TRBV14; clone size: -; D gene: TRBD1; CDR3 protein: CASSLGQFIYGYTF; CDR3 DNA: TGTGCCAGCAGCCTGGGACAGTTCATCTATGGCTACACCTTC
J gene: TRBJ2-1; V gene: TRBV7-3; clone size: once; D gene: TRBD1; CDR3 protein: CASSRDRGGNEQFF; CDR3 DNA: TGTGCCAGCAGCCGGGACAGGGGTGGCAATGAGCAGTTCTTC
J gene: TRBJ2-7; V gene: TRBV7-2; clone size: -; D gene: -; CDR3 protein: CASSLRGPTYEQYF; CDR3 DNA: TGTGCCAGCAGCTTACGGGGACCCACCTACGAGCAGTACTTC
J gene: TRBJ2-1; V gene: TRBV27; clone size: -; D gene: -; CDR3 protein: CASSSTSYNEQFF; CDR3 DNA: TGTGCCAGCAGTTCGACTAGCTACAATGAGCAGTTCTTC
J gene: TRBJ1-4; V gene: TRBV10-3; clone size: -; D gene: -; CDR3 protein: CAISDRVEGSNEKLFF; CDR3 DNA: TGTGCCATCAGTGATCGTGTGGAGGGATCTAATGAAAAACTGTTTTTT
J gene: TRBJ1-1; V gene: TRBV5-6; clone size: -; D gene: TRBD1; CDR3 protein: CASSLVLPQGVGTEAFF; CDR3 DNA: TGTGCCAGCAGCTTGGTCCTCCCACAGGGGGTGGGCACTGAAGCTTTCTTT
J gene: TRBJ1-4; V gene: TRBV6-5; clone size: -; D gene: -; CDR3 protein: CASSFGAGVGEKLFF; CDR3 DNA: TGTGCCAGCAGTTTTGGGGCAGGGGTCGGTGAAAAACTGTTTTTT
J gene: TRBJ2-7; V gene: TRBV28; clone size: -; D gene: -; CDR3 protein: CASSFSVLQSEQYF; CDR3 DNA: TGTGCCAGCAGTTTTAGTGTCTTGCAGAGCGAGCAGTACTTC
J gene: TRBJ2-1; V gene: TRBV5-1; clone size: -; D gene: TRBD2; CDR3 protein: CASSRSGGPSSYNEQFF; CDR3 DNA: TGCGCCAGCAGCAGAAGCGGGGGGCCGAGCTCCTACAATGAGCAGTTCTTC
J gene: TRBJ2-2; V gene: TRBV7-6; clone size: -; D gene: -; CDR3 protein: CASSYRVLPGELFF; CDR3 DNA: TGTGCCAGCAGCTACAGGGTATTGCCCGGGGAGCTGTTTTTT
J gene: TRBJ1-4; V gene: TRBV10-1; clone size: once; D gene: -; CDR3 protein: CARKKDGRVTNEKLFF; CDR3 DNA: TGCGCCAGGAAGAAGGACGGCAGGGTAACTAATGAAAAACTGTTTTTT
J gene: TRBJ1-5; V gene: TRBV19; clone size: -; D gene: TRBD1; CDR3 protein: CASSNYGQGGGQPQHF; CDR3 DNA: TGTGCCAGTAGTAATTATGGACAGGGTGGTGGCCAGCCCCAGCATTTT
J gene: TRBJ2-7; V gene: TRBV9; clone size: -; D gene: -; CDR3 protein: CASSVGSTASYEQYF; CDR3 DNA: TGTGCCAGCAGCGTAGGATCGACAGCGTCCTACGAGCAGTACTTC